Following are 6 T cell receptor beta chains from one sample sequenced in a study of blood T cells in healthy people across ages (dated by TCRdb to the mid-2010s). The library was built by means of 5' RACE. Sequenced using an Illumina HiSeq 2500. The second PCR ran for roughly 6 to 11 cycles and used a J-beta primer mix along with a sample-barcoded 5' primer. Starting from the raw public reads, TCRdb applied fastp trimming at Q25, assembled clones with MiXCR and retained in-frame beta chains. Each CDR3 protein gets just one entry, which takes the most common genes and DNA from the rows behind it. This sample is represented by roughly 1.7 million distinct CDR3 sequences; around 36% of them were singletons. Jointly, the top ten make up roughly 12% of the sample. The sample comprised blood. These receptors were collected from a woman in her 30s in good health.

The V gene is TRBV7-3, the J gene TRBJ2-1; either TRBD1 or TRBD2 may fit D (5 bases each). The CDR3 consists of 14 residues. Trimming removed 5 bases from V and 6 bases from J, with 14 bases in between. The germline V gene encodes CDR1 SGHTA and CDR2 FQGTGA. CDR3 coding DNA: TGTGCCAGCAGCCAAGTCCTCGGGGCCAATGAGCAGTTCTTC. The encoded protein is CASSQVLGANEQFF.

CDR3 sequence (DNA): TGTGCCAGCAGCTACGGGACGTCAAGCTCCTACGAGCAGTACTTC. Residues: CASSYGTSSSYEQYF. The V and J genes are TRBV9 and TRBJ2-7; D might be TRBD1 or TRBD2, each matching 5 bases. This CDR3 comprises 15 residues. Germline CDR1 SGDLS, CDR2 YYNGEE. V lost 4 bases and J lost 0, with 14 bases in between.

In this sample, this clonotype turned up a few times. The chain uses TRBV21-1 and TRBJ2-1; TRBD1 was called by the table and not checked on the DNA. TRBV21-1 is marked as a pseudogene. The CDR3 runs to 19 residues. The CDR3 loop is CASSKADRVRLVSYNEQFF. CDR3 DNA sequence: TGTGCCAGCAGCAAAGCGGACAGGGTAAGGCTCGTCTCCTACAATGAGCAGTTCTTC.

CDR3 in DNA: TGTGCCAGCAGCTTAGCGAAAGGGGGGGGCCGAACCTACGAGCAGTACTTC. Amino acids: CASSLAKGGGRTYEQYF. V usage is TRBV7-6 and J usage is TRBJ2-7; perhaps TRBD2 as D (7 bases). The length of the CDR3 is 17 residues. Germline values: CDR1 SGHVS, CDR2 FNYEAQ. Deletions cut 0 bases from V and 2 bases from J, with 17 bases between.

This clonotype was seen more than once but under ten times. The V and J genes are TRBV6-1 and TRBJ2-5; no clear D gene. The CDR3 extends over 13 amino acids. Germline CDR1 reads MNHNS; CDR2 reads SASEGT. Trimming removed 3 bases from V and 5 bases from J, with 10 bases in between. As DNA, the CDR3 is TGTGCCAGCAGTGACAGCCCAGCGGAGACCCAGTACTTC. Protein: CASSDSPAETQYF.

The V gene is TRBV30, the J gene TRBJ1-4, with a weak D call TRBD1 (5 bases). The CDR3 extends over 12 amino acids. Germline values: CDR1 GTSNPN, CDR2 SVGIG (reference sequence). V dropped 5 bases and J dropped 6 bases, with 10 bases sitting between them. The CDR3 sequence: CAWGRGDEKLFF. Here the CDR3 DNA reads TGTGCCTGGGGCCGGGGGGATGAAAAACTGTTTTTT.